This T cell receptor (beta chain) came from a study of blood T cell repertoires in COVID-19. As for the study in general: The cDNA or gDNA used as material had been derived from T cells, B-cell-depleted T cells, or PBMCs.

Using immunoSEQ multiplex PCR, the repertoire was profiled, and TCRdb retains in-frame clones only, with some absent. Here the sample spans around 300,000 clones, roughly 92% being singletons. Seattle patients were enrolled while actively infected and followed longitudinally. CDR1 is MDHEN and CDR2 is SYDVKM in the germline V gene. This CDR3 spans 14 amino acids. Deletions cut 5 bases from V and 2 bases from J, with 13 bases between. The rearrangement links TRBV28 to TRBJ2-7; D is unresolved. This receptor was obtained from a young woman with COVID-19, enrolled during active disease. Sequenced sample: peripheral blood. The CDR3 here is CASSPQMRTYEQYF. The CDR3 coding sequence is TGTGCCAGCAGTCCTCAGATGAGGACCTACGAGCAGTACTTC.